The rows below give T cell receptor beta chains drawn from one sample of a study of T cell responses to AZD1222 COVID-19 vaccine. The repertoire was sequenced with immunoSEQ multiplex PCR; TCRdb's copy has only in-frame clones and lacks some. In the table there are around 100,000 clones, 80% to 95% of which are singletons. This sample comprised peripheral blood, obtained on day 0 of AZD1222 vaccination. The source of these receptors is an adult in good health. Both conserved end residues are part of each CDR3. D genes are given only for firm matches. Expanded clones are given a class, and other clones once, few, many or no size at all.

J gene,V gene,D gene,clone size,CDR3 protein,CDR3 DNA
TRBJ1-3,TRBV21-1,-,-,CASSKGDRRIISGNTIYF,TGTGCCAGCAGCAAGGGGGACAGGAGGATTATCTCTGGAAACACCATATATTTT
TRBJ1-5,TRBV18,-,-,CASSPERESDQHF,TGTGCCAGCTCACCAGAGAGGGAGTCCGACCAGCATTTT
TRBJ2-2,TRBV6-5,TRBD1,-,CASSPSDRAGGELFF,TGTGCCAGCAGCCCCTCCGACAGGGCGGGCGGGGAGCTGTTTTTT
TRBJ2-1,TRBV5-6,TRBD2,-,CASTGLAINEQFF,TGTGCCAGCACCGGACTAGCGATCAATGAGCAGTTCTTC
TRBJ1-5,TRBV19,-,-,CASSWGGANQPQHF,TGTGCCAGTAGTTGGGGAGGTGCGAATCAGCCCCAGCATTTT
TRBJ1-6,TRBV28,-,-,CASSRGSLGSPLHF,TGTGCCAGCAGCCGAGGGTCCCTAGGTTCACCCCTCCACTTT
TRBJ2-7,TRBV9,-,-,CASSVAQDSSYEQYF,TGTGCCAGCAGCGTAGCTCAGGACTCTAGCTACGAGCAGTACTTC
TRBJ1-1,TRBV5-1,TRBD1,-,CASSLQGGDTEAFF,TGCGCCAGCAGCTTACAGGGGGGAGACACTGAAGCTTTCTTT
TRBJ1-3,TRBV4-3,-,once,CASSQGVSPSGNTIYF,TGCGCCAGCAGCCAAGGCGTCTCACCCTCTGGAAACACCATATATTTT
TRBJ2-3,TRBV11-1,TRBD2,-,CASSLARGGEDTQYF,TGTGCCAGCAGCTTAGCGCGGGGGGGAGAGGATACGCAGTATTTT
TRBJ1-1,TRBV7-9,-,-,CASSYLADTEAFF,TGTGCCAGCAGCTATTTGGCGGACACTGAAGCTTTCTTT
TRBJ2-1,TRBV6-1,TRBD1,-,CASSERRDRVNNEQFF,TGTGCCAGCAGTGAACGTCGGGACAGGGTGAACAATGAGCAGTTCTTC
TRBJ2-7,TRBV25-1,-,few,CASSTSGGPPPGEQYF,TGTGCCAGCAGTACCAGCGGAGGGCCCCCCCCCGGCGAGCAGTACTTC
TRBJ1-5,TRBV5-8,-,-,CASSLERNQPQHF,TGTGCCAGCAGCTTGGAGAGAAATCAGCCCCAGCATTTT
TRBJ1-2,TRBV18,TRBD1,-,CASSPDREYGYTF,TGTGCCAGCTCACCCGACAGGGAATATGGCTACACCTTC
TRBJ1-6,TRBV5-4,-,-,CASSLDGRVSPLHF,TGTGCCAGCAGCTTGGACGGCAGGGTTTCACCCCTCCACTTT
TRBJ1-2,TRBV25-1,-,-,CASSPPYPGANYGYTF,TGTGCCAGCAGTCCCCCATACCCAGGGGCTAACTATGGCTACACCTTC
TRBJ2-2,TRBV5-5,-,-,CASNPNTGELFF,TGTGCCAGCAACCCGAACACCGGGGAGCTGTTTTTT
TRBJ1-4,TRBV6-1,TRBD1,-,CASSEGDRPSNEKLFF,TGTGCCAGCAGTGAAGGGGACAGGCCGTCTAATGAAAAACTGTTTTTT
TRBJ1-2,TRBV5-8,-,-,CASSLTEREVYGYTF,TGTGCCAGCAGCTTGACGGAAAGGGAGGTATATGGCTACACCTTC
TRBJ2-2,TRBV30,TRBD2,-,CAWRTSGLYGGELFF,TGTGCCTGGCGGACTAGCGGCCTTTACGGCGGGGAGCTGTTTTTT
TRBJ2-7,TRBV5-6,-,-,CASSYPYGATSEQYF,TGTGCCAGCAGCTACCCTTACGGGGCTACTAGCGAGCAGTACTTC
TRBJ2-1,TRBV29-1,TRBD1,-,CSVEVRGNEQFF,TGCAGCGTTGAAGTCAGGGGGAATGAGCAGTTCTTC
TRBJ2-2,TRBV9,-,-,CASSVDLTGELFF,TGTGCCAGCAGCGTAGACCTGACCGGGGAGCTGTTTTTT
TRBJ2-7,TRBV6-5,TRBD2,-,CASLSIAGWTYEQYF,TGTGCCAGCCTGTCGATAGCGGGGTGGACCTACGAGCAGTACTTC
TRBJ2-7,TRBV6-5,-,-,CASTSSRTNYEQYF,TGTGCCAGCACCTCGAGTAGGACTAACTACGAGCAGTACTTC
TRBJ1-4,TRBV4-2,-,-,CASSQDSQPSEKLFF,TGTGCCAGCAGCCAAGACTCCCAGCCCAGTGAAAAACTGTTTTTT
TRBJ1-5,TRBV7-8,-,-,CASTPNRGSNQPQHF,TGTGCCAGCACCCCAAATAGGGGTAGCAATCAGCCCCAGCATTTT
TRBJ2-1,TRBV7-9,-,-,CASSWTGGTDNEQFF,TGTGCCAGCAGCTGGACGGGGGGGACAGACAATGAGCAGTTCTTC
TRBJ2-3,TRBV18,TRBD2,-,CASSQGTSGRMDTQYF,TGTGCCAGCTCACAGGGGACTAGCGGGAGGATGGATACGCAGTATTTT
TRBJ2-2,TRBV28,TRBD2,-,CASSSRSGSGTGELFF,TGTGCCAGCAGTTCACGTAGCGGGAGTGGGACCGGGGAGCTGTTTTTT
TRBJ2-7,TRBV7-9,-,-,CASSPYGSGSHEQYF,TGTGCCAGCAGCCCTTATGGCTCGGGAAGCCACGAGCAGTACTTC
TRBJ1-2,TRBV6-5,-,-,CASSRRGDGYYGYTF,TGTGCCAGCAGTCGGCGGGGCGACGGATACTATGGCTACACCTTC
TRBJ1-1,TRBV28,-,-,CASSLTGFGEAFF,TGTGCCAGCAGTCTTACAGGGTTCGGTGAAGCTTTCTTT
TRBJ1-6,TRBV7-9,-,-,CASSLQENSPLHF,TGTGCCAGCAGCTTGCAGGAGAATTCACCCCTCCACTTT
TRBJ1-6,TRBV2,-,once,CASSDSSSYNSPLHF,TGTGCCAGCAGTGATTCTAGCTCCTATAATTCACCCCTCCACTTT